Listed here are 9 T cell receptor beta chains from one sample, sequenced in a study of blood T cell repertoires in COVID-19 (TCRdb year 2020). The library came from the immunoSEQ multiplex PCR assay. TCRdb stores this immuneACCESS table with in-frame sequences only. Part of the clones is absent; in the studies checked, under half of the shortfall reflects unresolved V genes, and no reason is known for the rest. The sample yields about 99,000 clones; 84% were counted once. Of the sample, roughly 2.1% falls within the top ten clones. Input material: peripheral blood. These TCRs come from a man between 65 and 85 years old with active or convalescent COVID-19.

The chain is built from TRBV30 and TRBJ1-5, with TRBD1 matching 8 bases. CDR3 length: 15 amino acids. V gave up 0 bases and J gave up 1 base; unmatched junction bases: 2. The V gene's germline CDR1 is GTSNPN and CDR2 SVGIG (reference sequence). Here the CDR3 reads CAWSVQGGSNQPQHF. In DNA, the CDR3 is TGTGCCTGGAGTGTACAGGGGGGGAGCAATCAGCCCCAGCATTTT. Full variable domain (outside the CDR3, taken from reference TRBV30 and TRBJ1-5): SQTIHQWPATLVQPVGSPLSLECTVEGTSNPNLYWYRQAAGRGLQLLFYSVGIGQISSEVPQNLSASRPQDRQFILSSKKLLLSDSGFYLCAWSVQGGSNQPQHFGDGTRLSIL.

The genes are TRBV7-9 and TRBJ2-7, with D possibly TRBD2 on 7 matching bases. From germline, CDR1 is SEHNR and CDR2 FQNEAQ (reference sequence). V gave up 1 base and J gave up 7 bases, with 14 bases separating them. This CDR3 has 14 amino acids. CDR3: CASSLVGGPGEQYF. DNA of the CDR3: TGTGCCAGCAGCTTAGTCGGGGGGCCGGGTGAGCAGTACTTC.

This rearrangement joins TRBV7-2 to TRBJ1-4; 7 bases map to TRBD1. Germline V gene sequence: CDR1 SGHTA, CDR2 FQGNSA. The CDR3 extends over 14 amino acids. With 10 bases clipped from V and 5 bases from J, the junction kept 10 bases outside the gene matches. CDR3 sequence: CATRVGGQNEKLFF. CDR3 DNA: TGTGCCACCCGGGTGGGGGGACAGAATGAAAAACTGTTTTTT.

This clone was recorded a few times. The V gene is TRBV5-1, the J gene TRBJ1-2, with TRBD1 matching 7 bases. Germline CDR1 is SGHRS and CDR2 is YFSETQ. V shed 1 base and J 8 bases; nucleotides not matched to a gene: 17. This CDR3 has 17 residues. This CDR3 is CASSLIVVGQGTVGYTF. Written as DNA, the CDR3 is TGCGCCAGCAGCTTGATCGTCGTCGGTCAGGGGACAGTCGGCTACACCTTC.

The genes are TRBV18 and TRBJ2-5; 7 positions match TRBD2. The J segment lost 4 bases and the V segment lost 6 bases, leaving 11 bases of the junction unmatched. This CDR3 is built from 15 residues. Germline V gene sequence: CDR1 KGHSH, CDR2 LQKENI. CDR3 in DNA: TGTGCCAGCTCCCCTTCGGCCCCGGGAGGAGAGACCCAGTACTTC. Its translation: CASSPSAPGGETQYF. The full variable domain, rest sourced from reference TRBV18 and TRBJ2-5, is NAGVMQNPRHLVRRRGQEARLRCSPMKGHSHVYWYRQLPEEGLKFMVYLQKENIIDESGMPKERFSAEFPKEGPSILRIQQVVRGDSAAYFCASSPSAPGGETQYFGPGTRLLVL.

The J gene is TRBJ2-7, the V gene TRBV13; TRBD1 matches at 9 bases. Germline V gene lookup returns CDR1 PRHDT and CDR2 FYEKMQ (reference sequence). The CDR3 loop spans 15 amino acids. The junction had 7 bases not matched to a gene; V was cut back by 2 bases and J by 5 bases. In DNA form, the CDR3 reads TGTGCCAGCAGCTTAAGGGGACAGGGAGGAAACGAGCAGTACTTC. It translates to CASSLRGQGGNEQYF.

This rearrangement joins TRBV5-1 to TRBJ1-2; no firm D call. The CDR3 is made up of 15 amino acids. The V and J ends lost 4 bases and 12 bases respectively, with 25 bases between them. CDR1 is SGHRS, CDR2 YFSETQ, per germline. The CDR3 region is CASSPLVGMRGAHTF. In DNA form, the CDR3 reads TGCGCCAGCAGCCCCCTTGTCGGGATGCGGGGAGCTCACACCTTC.

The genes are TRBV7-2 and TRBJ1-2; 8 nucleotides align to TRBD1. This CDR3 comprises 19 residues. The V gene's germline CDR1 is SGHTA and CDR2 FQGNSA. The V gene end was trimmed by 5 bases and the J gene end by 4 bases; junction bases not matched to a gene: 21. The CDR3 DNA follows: TGTGCCAGCAGCCCTAGACCAGGACAGGGAACCCTAATCTCCTATGGCTACACCTTC. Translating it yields CASSPRPGQGTLISYGYTF.

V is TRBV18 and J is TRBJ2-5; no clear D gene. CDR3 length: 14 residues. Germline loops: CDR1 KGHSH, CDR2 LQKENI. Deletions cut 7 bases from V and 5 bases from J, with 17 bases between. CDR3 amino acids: CASFTSIGSETQYF. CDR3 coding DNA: TGTGCCAGCTTCACGTCGATCGGTTCGGAGACCCAGTACTTC.